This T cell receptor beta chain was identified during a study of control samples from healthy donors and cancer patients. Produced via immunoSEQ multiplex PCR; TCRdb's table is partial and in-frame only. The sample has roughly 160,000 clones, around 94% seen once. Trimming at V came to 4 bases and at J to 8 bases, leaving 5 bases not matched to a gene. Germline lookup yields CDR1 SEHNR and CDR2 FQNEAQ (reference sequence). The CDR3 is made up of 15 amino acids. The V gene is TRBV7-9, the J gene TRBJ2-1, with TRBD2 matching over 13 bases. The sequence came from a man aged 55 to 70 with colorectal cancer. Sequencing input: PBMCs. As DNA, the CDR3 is TGTGCCAGCAGCTCCGGACTAGCGGGGGTTTATGAGCAGTTCTTC. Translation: CASSSGLAGVYEQFF. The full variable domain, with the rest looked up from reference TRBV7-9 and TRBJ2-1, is DTGVSQNPRHKITKRGQNVTFRCDPISEHNRLYWYRQTLGQGPEFLTYFQNEAQLEKSRLLSDRFSAERPKGSFSTLEIQRTEQGDSAMYLCASSSGLAGVYEQFFGPGTRLTVL.